The sequence of this T cell receptor (beta chain) was determined in a study of radiation and T cells in renal cell carcinoma (TCRdb year 2020). A note on the overall study: Samples were obtained from a clinical trial, in which 15 Gy stereotactic body radiation therapy was delivered to primary renal cell carcinomas and nephrectomy was performed 4 weeks later. TCR beta sequencing covered 50 or so samples in total, comprising 25 or so tumors and 27 peripheral blood samples. A total of about 3.8 million unique CDR3 nucleotide sequences, encoding 2.8 million or so unique CDR3 amino acid sequences, were found across all 55 or so samples.

In light of the paper, this sample's time point label describes: blood 2 weeks post-SBRT. Read against the paper, the sample's treatment or condition label means: 15 Gy SBRT to primary tumor, nephrectomy 4 weeks later. To follow tumor-enriched clonotypes, peripheral blood was collected serially from radiation-treated patients at baseline and again at 2 weeks and 4 weeks after SBRT. Renal cell carcinoma with clear cell pathology was present in all patients. Genomic DNA for TCR sequencing was prepared using the QIAamp DNA Blood Mini Kit (Qiagen). The analyses included only samples that passed all quality control checks. Following the manufacturer's recommendations, the immunoSEQ kit was used to generate TCR beta libraries from genomic DNA. To prepare libraries, a first multiplex PCR with proprietary primers was run, followed by a second PCR that added unique barcodes, and a bead cleanup was done after each round. A kit-provided positive control reaction and a negative control reaction were included in every sample batch. The final libraries were assessed on an Agilent 4200 TapeStation D1000 ScreenTape, pooled by volume, and quantified by qPCR. An Illumina NextSeq500 fitted with a MidOutput 150-cycle cartridge performed the sequencing, running 156 Read1 cycles and 15 Index1 cycles with the kit's custom primers. The pooled library was loaded at approximately 1 pM, with a roughly 20% PhiX control spiked in. The source study handled its data this way. The vendor-processed data were analyzed in R, and a clonotype was defined as all T cells that share the same CDR3 nucleotide sequence. For clone abundance analyses, frequencies were normalized to the 10,000 most abundant clones in each sample. Public T cell clones, which averaged fewer than five per sample, were removed prior to analysis. Tumor-enriched clonotypes and baseline blood-enriched clonotypes were defined as those with an abundance difference of at least 32-fold between compartments. A beta-binomial differential abundance model was used to identify clonotypes that were expanded or contracted between blood time points. Tumor-blood repertoire similarity was measured with the Baroni-Urbani and Buser coefficient, and group comparisons used two-tailed Wilcoxon tests in R. TCRdb carries this immuneACCESS record with in-frame sequences only. Its versions omit some clonotypes, under half of them owing to an unresolved V gene in the studies checked, with the rest unexplained. For V, J and clone size, that table is used; D and trimming come from the DNA. This sample has some 76,000 clones in its table, and roughly 82% of those were observed once. In total, the top ten clones hold around 5.5% of the sample.

The germline V gene encodes CDR1 KGHSH and CDR2 LQKENI. V sheds 5 bases and J sheds 6 bases, leaving 20 bases between their ends. The CDR3 runs 16 residues from the cysteine to the phenylalanine. Only CDR3 DNA is held: 48 bases, read in frame from base 1. Findings and caveats that apply to the study as a whole: No pretreatment tumor biopsies were available, so the baseline intratumoral presence of clonotypes could not be determined. Top tumor clonotypes rose in blood from baseline to 2 weeks post-radiation, then contracted by 4 weeks, suggesting transient expansion of tumor-resident clones. Tracking of blood repertoire dynamics stopped at about 27 days after treatment, with no follow-up past that point. Effects of radiation dose or scheduling on the TCR repertoire could not be addressed with the single-armed trial design.

On this clone itself: The antigen it binds to is not known. The sample holds no much larger clone one base away, and base qualities are not on file.

This receptor chain uses TRBV18 and TRBJ1-5, with no confidently assigned D gene. This specimen consisted of blood, obtained from a patient whose treatment included radiotherapy and nephrectomy. This TCR was recovered from a man aged 60-69 years with renal cell carcinoma. Here the CDR3 is given as CASSVFRAQSGQPQHF. The DNA reads TGTGCCAGCTCAGTCTTTCGAGCGCAGAGTGGTCAGCCCCAGCATTTT.